Listed here are 5 T cell receptor beta chains from one sample, sequenced in a study of PD-1 blockade in classical Hodgkin lymphoma. The repertoire was sequenced with immunoSEQ multiplex PCR; TCRdb's copy has only in-frame clones and lacks some. Counted here are about 94,000 clones, approximately 94% occurring once; the ten biggest clones make up 2%. As to time point: cycle 4 day 1 (C4D1), after less than seven weeks of nivolumab. All trial patients relapsed after autologous stem cell transplantation. Sequencing was performed on peripheral blood mononuclear cells (PBMCs), taken before the fourth cycle of nivolumab. The origin of the receptors is a human donor with classical Hodgkin lymphoma.

The chain joins TRBV4-2 to TRBJ1-4; a weak D match, TRBD1 (5 bases). The CDR3 contains 16 residues. The V end lost 0 bases, the J end lost 4 bases, and 12 bases lay between the germline ends. Germline lookup yields CDR1 LGHNA and CDR2 YNFKEQ. The CDR3 DNA is TGTGCCAGCAGCCAAGAGGTCCAGGGTTTTAATGAAAAACTGTTTTTT. Amino acids: CASSQEVQGFNEKLFF.

The chain uses TRBV5-1 and TRBJ2-1; D possibly matches TRBD1 or TRBD2 (5 bases each). Germline V gene data show CDR1 as SGHRS and CDR2 as YFSETQ. The CDR3 sequence is 15 residues long. With 0 bases removed from V and 7 bases from J, the gap between germline ends came to 14 bases. The chain's CDR3 is CASSLVGDGWNEQFF. As DNA, the CDR3 is TGCGCCAGCAGCTTGGTGGGGGACGGTTGGAATGAGCAGTTCTTC.

The genes are TRBV6-6 and TRBJ2-5; no firm D call. The germline V and J ends were trimmed by 2 bases and 5 bases, with 3 bases remaining between them. The length of the CDR3 is 11 residues. Germline CDR1 and CDR2: MNHNY and SVGAGI (reference sequence). CDR3 residues: CASSYVETQYF. DNA of the CDR3: TGTGCCAGCAGTTACGTGGAGACCCAGTACTTC.

The chain carries TRBV5-1 and TRBJ1-4; D gene unclear. There are 16 residues in the CDR3. Between the trimmed V and J ends, which lost 3 bases and 8 bases, there was a span of 20 bases. Germline CDR1 reads SGHRS; CDR2 reads YFSETQ. The DNA for the CDR3 is TGCGCCAGCAGCTCCGTTTTGAGCACTCATTCGGAAAAACTGTTTTTT. This translates into CASSSVLSTHSEKLFF.

The rearrangement links TRBV7-3 to TRBJ1-2, with 10 bases that match TRBD1. V shed 5 bases and J 6 bases; nucleotides not matched to a gene: 9. Per the germline V gene, CDR1 is SGHTA and CDR2 is FQGTGA. This CDR3 spans 15 amino acids. The CDR3: CASSRTGTGADGYTF. In nucleotides, the CDR3 is TGTGCCAGCAGCCGCACCGGGACAGGGGCTGATGGCTACACCTTC.